A single sample gave rise to the 8 T cell receptor beta chains below, sequenced in a study of T cell responses to AZD1222 COVID-19 vaccine. Data came from immunoSEQ multiplex PCR; TCRdb stores just in-frame clones and leaves some out. The sample shows about 150,000 clones, 90% of them seen only once. Specimen: peripheral blood, collected on day 0 of AZD1222 vaccination. All receptors come from an adult in good health.

This clone has just a few counts. V usage is TRBV28 and J usage is TRBJ1-5; tentative D call: TRBD1 (5 bases). Trimming pared 3 bases from V and 2 bases from J, leaving 11 bases between. Germline V gene lookup returns CDR1 MDHEN and CDR2 SYDVKM. The CDR3 is 15 residues long. CDR3 amino acids: CASSLAGMGNQPQHF. The CDR3 nucleotides read TGTGCCAGCAGTTTGGCAGGGATGGGCAATCAGCCCCAGCATTTT.

J is TRBJ1-1 and V is TRBV6-5; 9 positions match TRBD1. Trimming at V came to 5 bases and at J to 14 bases, leaving 6 bases not matched to a gene. The germline V gene has CDR1 MNHEY and CDR2 SVGAGI. The CDR3 covers 11 residues. The DNA of the CDR3 is TGTGCCAGCAGTAACGGACAGGGGCCGTTCTTT. The encoded protein is CASSNGQGPFF.

V usage is TRBV6-5 and J usage is TRBJ2-1; 9 nucleotides agree with TRBD1. This CDR3 has 16 residues. Germline assignment: CDR1 MNHEY and CDR2 SVGAGI. The J segment lost 2 bases and the V segment lost 0 bases, leaving 2 bases of the junction unmatched. The CDR3 sequence is CASSYSGQGPYNEQFF. The CDR3, as DNA: TGTGCCAGCAGTTACTCGGGACAGGGACCCTACAATGAGCAGTTCTTC.

The J gene is TRBJ2-1, the V gene TRBV4-1; no firm D call. The CDR3 loop spans 15 amino acids. Germline CDR1 reads MGHRA; CDR2 reads YSYEKL. Deletions cut 7 bases from V and 5 bases from J, with 18 bases between. The chain's CDR3 is CASNPLGQGDNEQFF. CDR3 nucleotides: TGCGCCAGCAACCCATTGGGCCAAGGCGACAATGAGCAGTTCTTC.

This rearrangement joins TRBV5-1 to TRBJ1-4; 10 nucleotides match TRBD1. Germline assignment: CDR1 SGHRS and CDR2 YFSETQ. This CDR3 is built from 14 residues. V trimming: 4 bases; J trimming: 5 bases; junction bases outside the gene matches: 2. The CDR3 is CASSTGQGNEKLFF. DNA for the CDR3: TGCGCCAGCAGCACGGGACAGGGGAATGAAAAACTGTTTTTT.

The J gene is TRBJ2-2, the V gene TRBV10-3, with a possible D match to TRBD1 (5 bases). The germline gives CDR1 ENHRY, CDR2 SYGVKD. V lost 6 bases and J 0 bases, leaving 11 bases between the germline ends. This CDR3 spans 15 amino acids. CDR3 nucleotides: TGTGCCATCAGACCTGACAGATCGAACACCGGGGAGCTGTTTTTT. Its translation: CAIRPDRSNTGELFF.

The chain joins TRBV7-9 to TRBJ2-7; 7 nucleotides match TRBD1. V lost 4 bases to trimming and J lost 3 bases; unmatched junction nucleotides: 21. The V gene's germline CDR1 is SEHNR and CDR2 FQNEAQ (reference sequence). The CDR3 is 19 residues long. The CDR3, as DNA: TGTGCCAGCAGCTCTAACCGGGACAGCAGCCCGAACCCCCTCTACGAGCAGTACTTC. This codes for CASSSNRDSSPNPLYEQYF.

V usage is TRBV7-9 and J usage is TRBJ1-1; D unresolved. Germline V CDR1 and CDR2: SEHNR, FQNEAQ (reference sequence). The CDR3 is made up of 12 amino acids. V was cut by 3 bases and J by 1 base, with 3 bases left in between. The CDR3 protein is CASSFRNTEAFF. Written as DNA, the CDR3 is TGTGCCAGCAGCTTTAGGAACACTGAAGCTTTCTTT. The whole variable domain, filled in from reference TRBV7-9 and TRBJ1-1, reads DTGVSQNPRHKITKRGQNVTFRCDPISEHNRLYWYRQTLGQGPEFLTYFQNEAQLEKSRLLSDRFSAERPKGSFSTLEIQRTEQGDSAMYLCASSFRNTEAFFGQGTRLTVV.